The clone carrying this T cell receptor (beta chain) was detected ten times or more. This sample is drawn from a study of T cells in Graves' hyperthyroidism and ophthalmopathy. Researchers amplified the TCR beta CDR3 regions from RNA transcripts. Using the HTBI primer set, a first-round RT-PCR was run on the TCR CDR3. TCRdb passed the multiplex PCR reads through MiXCR, listing each CDR3 protein once. Among 250,000 to 350,000 distinct CDR3 sequences listed, 17% were seen once. Ophthalmopathy cases met thresholds of Clinical Activity Score at least 3, NOSPECS grade at least 4 and duration under 3 months. Diagnoses were established using clinical symptoms, serum thyroxine and TRAb, thyroid ultrasound and orbital computed tomography. This CDR3 has 11 amino acids.

The chain uses TRBV3-2 and TRBJ2-1. TRBV3-2 corresponds to a pseudogene. The sequence derives from a woman aged 55-70 years with Graves' ophthalmopathy. The material sequenced was blood. The CDR3 loop is CASSQVFEQFF. CDR3 DNA: TGTGCCAGCAGCCAAGTCTTCGAGCAGTTCTTC.